The source of this T cell receptor beta chain is a study of response to subunit inactivated influenza vaccine. In regard to this clonotype: Its antigen remains unidentified.

TCRdb called the RT-PCR reads again in MiXCR, with one record for every CDR3 protein. Here the sample spans about 520,000 distinct CDR3 sequences, about 25% being singletons. Overall study results and limits: Every seasonal influenza vaccination brings in few new T cells, the authors suggested.

Trimming removed 5 bases at V and 6 bases at J, with 17 bases between. Germline V lookup: CDR1 SEHNR, CDR2 FQNEAQ (reference sequence). This CDR3 spans 14 amino acids. The chain links TRBV7-9 to TRBJ2-7, with D perhaps TRBD2 (6 bases). The material was CD4+ T cells sorted from PBMCs, obtained less than 6 days after vaccination. This TCR was sampled from a man aged 50 or older who received an inactivated influenza vaccine. The CDR3 DNA reads TGTGCCAGCAGCCCCGGGACTTTTTCGAGCGAGCAGTACTTC. Protein sequence: CASSPGTFSSEQYF.